These 18 T cell receptor beta chains share one sample of origin, sequenced in a study of blood T cell repertoires in COVID-19 (dated by TCRdb to between 2020 and 2021). The library was built by means of the immunoSEQ multiplex PCR assay. TCRdb mirrors the immuneACCESS table, restricted to in-frame sequences. Some clones are absent from its copies; in checked studies, under half trace to an unresolved V gene, and the reason for the others is unknown. The sample yields hundreds of thousands of clones; over 85% were counted once. The ten biggest clones cover 2% to 3% of the sample. Sequenced material: PBMCs or T cells enriched from blood (not recorded which). The source of these receptors is a man aged 60 to 75 who had recovered from COVID-19.

The chain links TRBV5-4 to TRBJ1-1, with a tentative D call TRBD1 (6 bases). The CDR3 totals 15 residues. Deletions cut 0 bases from V and 1 base from J, with 10 bases between. Germline assignment: CDR1 SGHNT and CDR2 YYREEE (reference sequence). The CDR3 DNA is TGTGCCAGCAGCTTGGACAAGACAGGGAACACTGAAGCTTTCTTT. It encodes CASSLDKTGNTEAFF.

V gene TRBV6-5 combines with J gene TRBJ2-7, with 10 bases lining up with TRBD2. The CDR3 is made up of 13 amino acids. CDR1 and CDR2 from the germline V gene are MNHEY and SVGAGI. Losses at the gene ends were 7 bases for V and 4 bases for J; bases not matched to a gene: 4. The CDR3 loop reads CASTTSGDYEQYF. The DNA of the CDR3 is TGTGCCAGCACTACTAGCGGGGATTACGAGCAGTACTTC.

The chain is built from TRBV25-1 and TRBJ2-7; no firm D call. V lost 1 base to trimming and J lost 7 bases, with 14 bases between them. Germline V gene lookup returns CDR1 MGHDK and CDR2 SYGVNS. This CDR3 is 14 amino acids long. The CDR3 DNA sequence: TGTGCCAGCAGTGAATTGGGCAGATCTACGGAGCAGTACTTC. Translated, it gives CASSELGRSTEQYF.

V is TRBV27 and J is TRBJ2-6; no reliable D call. Germline V gene lookup returns CDR1 MNHEY and CDR2 SMNVEV (reference sequence). This CDR3 comprises 16 residues. V lost 5 bases and J lost 6, with 17 bases in between. This CDR3 reads CASSIGRSGLANVLTF. The CDR3 region has the DNA TGTGCCAGCAGTATTGGCAGGTCCGGATTGGCCAACGTCCTGACTTTC.

The V and J genes are TRBV9 and TRBJ2-1; a weak D match, TRBD2 (6 bases). Trimming took off 4 bases at V and 3 bases at J, with 11 bases between the two ends. This CDR3 has 14 amino acids. Germline V gives CDR1 SGDLS, CDR2 YYNGEE. In DNA form, the CDR3 reads TGTGCCAGCAGCAGTCGGGGGTACTACAATGAGCAGTTCTTC. This gives the protein CASSSRGYYNEQFF.

The rearrangement uses TRBV9 and TRBJ1-6; no reliable D call. Per the germline V gene, CDR1 is SGDLS and CDR2 is YYNGEE. V shed 5 bases and J shed 8 bases, with 14 bases lying between them. The CDR3 runs 14 residues. The CDR3 protein is CASSTGVRDSPLHF. In DNA, the CDR3 is TGTGCCAGCAGTACCGGGGTACGGGATTCACCCCTCCACTTT.

The rearrangement joins TRBV6-5 to TRBJ1-1, with D tentatively TRBD1 (6 bases). The CDR3 totals 12 residues. The V gene's germline CDR1 is MNHEY and CDR2 SVGAGI. V lost 5 bases and J lost 6, with 10 bases in between. CDR3 coding DNA: TGTGCCAGCAGTCCCGGGACACCTGAAGCTTTCTTT. Translation: CASSPGTPEAFF.

A single count supports this clone. This chain connects TRBV7-2 to TRBJ2-3; the match to TRBD2 covers 15 bases. The V gene end was trimmed by 1 base and the J gene end by 0 bases; junction bases not matched to a gene: 2. Germline CDR1 SGHTA, CDR2 FQGNSA. This CDR3 is 18 amino acids long. The CDR3 DNA follows: TGTGCCAGCAGCTTAGGGACTAGCGGGGGGGTGAGCACAGATACGCAGTATTTT. Its translation: CASSLGTSGGVSTDTQYF. Variable domain in full (rest from reference TRBV7-2 and TRBJ2-3): GAGVSQSPSNKVTEKGKDVELRCDPISGHTALYWYRQSLGQGLEFLIYFQGNSAPDKSGLPSDRFSAERTGGSVSTLTIQRTQQEDSAVYLCASSLGTSGGVSTDTQYFGPGTRLTVL.

The V gene is TRBV9, the J gene TRBJ1-4, with D possibly matching TRBD1 (6 bases). Germline V gene data show CDR1 as SGDLS and CDR2 as YYNGEE. This CDR3 comprises 16 residues. V was pared by 4 bases and J by 5 bases, with 18 bases between. CDR3 region: CASSPLGGNRNEKLFF. The CDR3 DNA reads as TGTGCCAGCAGCCCTCTAGGGGGTAATAGAAATGAAAAACTGTTTTTT. Complete variable domain (other parts from reference TRBV9 and TRBJ1-4): DSGVTQTPKHLITATGQRVTLRCSPRSGDLSVYWYQQSLDQGLQFLIQYYNGEERAKGNILERFSAQQFPDLHSELNLSSLELGDSALYFCASSPLGGNRNEKLFFGSGTQLSVL.

V and J are TRBV30 and TRBJ2-1; 9 nucleotides line up with TRBD2. Trimming cost V 3 bases and J 7 bases; bases outside gene matches: 10. Germline CDR1 is GTSNPN and CDR2 is SVGIG (reference sequence). This CDR3 spans 15 amino acids. CDR3 sequence reads: CAWRPGLAGANEQFF. CDR3 DNA sequence: TGTGCCTGGAGACCAGGGTTAGCGGGGGCAAATGAGCAGTTCTTC.

This chain uses TRBV3-1 (or the pseudogene TRBV3-2) with TRBJ2-2; D is perhaps TRBD1 (5 bases). In germline, CDR1 is LGHDT, CDR2 YNNKEL (reference sequence). With 6 bases removed from V and 2 bases from J, the gap between germline ends came to 13 bases. The CDR3 runs to 15 residues. This CDR3 is CASRLGQINTGELFF. The CDR3 region has the DNA TGTGCCAGCAGACTGGGGCAGATTAACACCGGGGAGCTGTTTTTT.

The rearrangement uses TRBV9 and TRBJ1-1; weak D call: TRBD1 (5 bases). This CDR3 is built from 17 residues. CDR1 SGDLS and CDR2 YYNGEE come from the germline V gene. Trimming took 4 bases from V and 4 from J, leaving 23 bases between them. CDR3: CASSPGPHRPGGTEAFF. The CDR3 DNA follows: TGTGCCAGCAGCCCGGGACCCCACCGGCCGGGGGGCACTGAAGCTTTCTTT.

V is TRBV30 and J is TRBJ1-1; D remains ambiguous. Trimming removed 0 bases from V and 8 bases from J, with 13 bases in between. CDR1 GTSNPN and CDR2 SVGIG come from the germline V gene (reference sequence). CDR3 length: 13 residues. In nucleotides, the CDR3 is TGTGCCTGGAGTGTATCATCCGGTACCGAAGCTTTCTTT. Translation: CAWSVSSGTEAFF.

V usage is TRBV7-8 and J usage is TRBJ2-1, with TRBD2 matching 10 bases. Per germline, CDR1 SGHVS and CDR2 FQNEAQ. The CDR3 contains 15 residues. After removal of 1 base from V and 9 bases from J, the junction contained 6 bases not matched to a gene. DNA for the CDR3: TGTGCCAGCAGCTTAGTACTAGCGGGATCCACTGAGCAGTTCTTC. The encoded protein is CASSLVLAGSTEQFF.

The chain employs TRBV13 and TRBJ2-7; 9 bases agree with TRBD2. Germline values: CDR1 PRHDT, CDR2 FYEKMQ (reference sequence). This CDR3 contains 15 residues. J was trimmed by 7 bases and V by 0 bases; bases with no gene match: 7. The CDR3: CASSLGPAGGREQYF. For the CDR3, the DNA is TGTGCCAGCAGCTTAGGCCCAGCGGGAGGTCGGGAGCAGTACTTC.

This chain joins TRBV27 and TRBJ1-2; 9 bases agree with TRBD1. Trimming at V came to 5 bases and at J to 0 bases, leaving 4 bases not matched to a gene. The CDR3 spans 15 residues. Germline V gene lookup returns CDR1 MNHEY and CDR2 SMNVEV (reference sequence). The DNA for the CDR3 is TGTGCCAGCAGTACGGGACAGGGAGCTAACTATGGCTACACCTTC. Protein product: CASSTGQGANYGYTF.

The gene calls are TRBV4-2 and TRBJ2-7; TRBD2 might be the D (6 bases). Germline lookup yields CDR1 LGHNA and CDR2 YNFKEQ. There are 16 residues in the CDR3. The V gene lost 1 base and the J gene lost 2 bases, with 15 bases spanning the gap. CDR3 sequence (DNA): TGTGCCAGCAGCCAAGTGGGGTGGGAGGCAACCTACGAGCAGTACTTC. Translating it yields CASSQVGWEATYEQYF.

This sequence joins TRBV7-2 and TRBJ2-7; 9 nucleotides match TRBD1. The CDR3 sequence is 16 residues long. J was trimmed by 1 base and V by 3 bases; bases with no gene match: 7. Germline V gene lookup returns CDR1 SGHTA and CDR2 FQGNSA. The CDR3: CASSFSGTGWSYEQYF. The CDR3 bases are TGTGCCAGCAGCTTTTCCGGGACAGGGTGGTCCTACGAGCAGTACTTC.